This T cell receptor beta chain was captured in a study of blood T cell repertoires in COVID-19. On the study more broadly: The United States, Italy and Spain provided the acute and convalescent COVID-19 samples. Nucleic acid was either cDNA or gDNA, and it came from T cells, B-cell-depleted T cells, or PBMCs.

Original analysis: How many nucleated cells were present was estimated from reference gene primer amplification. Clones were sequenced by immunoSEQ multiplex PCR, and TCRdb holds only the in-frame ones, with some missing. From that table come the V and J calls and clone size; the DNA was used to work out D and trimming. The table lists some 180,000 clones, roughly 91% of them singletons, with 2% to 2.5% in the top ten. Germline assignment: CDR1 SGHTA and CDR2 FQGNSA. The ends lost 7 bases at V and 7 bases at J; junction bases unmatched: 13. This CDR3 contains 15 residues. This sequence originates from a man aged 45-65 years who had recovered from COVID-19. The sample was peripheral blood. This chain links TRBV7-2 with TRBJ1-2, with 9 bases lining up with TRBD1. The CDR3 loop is CASTLYWGDRAGYTF. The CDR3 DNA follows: TGTGCCAGCACCCTATACTGGGGGGACAGGGCTGGCTACACCTTC.